These 19 T cell receptor beta chains came from one sample sequenced in a study of blood T cells in healthy people across ages. The use of a sample-barcoded 5' primer and a J-beta primer mix characterized a second PCR of roughly 6 to 11 cycles. TCRdb passed the 5' RACE reads through MiXCR, listing each CDR3 protein once. Of over 450,000 distinct CDR3 sequences listed, around 24% are singletons. The same data also contributed to another study, on T cells of mothers and their children.

The sequenced sample consisted of blood. Every receptor here comes from a boy aged 5-17 years in good health.

This clonotype was seen a few times. The rearrangement links TRBV28 to TRBJ2-7, with 8 bases matching TRBD1. CDR1 and CDR2 (germline): MDHEN, SYDVKM. The CDR3 covers 15 residues. Trimming cost V 6 bases and J 0 bases; bases outside gene matches: 7. DNA of the CDR3: TGTGCCAGCAGCCGTCCCGACAGGGGCTCCTACGAGCAGTACTTC. It encodes CASSRPDRGSYEQYF.

J is TRBJ1-1 and V is TRBV20-1, with a possible D match to TRBD1 (6 bases). This CDR3 region has 16 residues. Trimming pared 3 bases from V and 2 bases from J, leaving 19 bases between. Germline-derived CDR1 and CDR2 are DFQATT and SNEGSKA (reference sequence). The CDR3 here is CSASSQARQENTEAFF. As DNA, the CDR3 is TGCAGTGCTAGTAGTCAGGCGAGACAGGAAAACACTGAAGCTTTCTTT.

The gene calls are TRBV27 and TRBJ1-2, with TRBD1 matching over 7 bases. The CDR3 runs to 15 residues. The junction had 10 bases not matched to a gene; V was cut back by 5 bases and J by 4 bases. Germline lookup yields CDR1 MNHEY and CDR2 SMNVEV (reference sequence). This CDR3 reads CASSTSDRWSYGYTF. CDR3 DNA: TGTGCCAGCAGTACCTCGGACAGGTGGTCCTATGGCTACACCTTC.

CDR3 amino acids: CASSLTGRVYEQYF. The CDR3 DNA sequence: TGTGCCAGCAGCTTGACAGGAAGAGTCTACGAGCAGTACTTC. The chain employs TRBV5-5 and TRBJ2-5; D is possibly TRBD1 (5 bases). With the DNA end fitting TRBJ2-7 better, the J assignment may be wrong. This CDR3 has 14 amino acids. Per germline, CDR1 SGHKS and CDR2 YYEKEE (reference sequence).

This clonotype came up a few times. V usage is TRBV6-4 and J usage is TRBJ2-1; TRBD2 aligns across 12 bases. Trimming cost V 7 bases and J 1 base; bases outside gene matches: 14. Germline lookup yields CDR1 MRHNA and CDR2 SNTAGT. The CDR3 extends over 19 amino acids. CDR3 sequence reads: CASKPLAGGPRESYNEQFF. DNA of the CDR3: TGTGCCAGCAAACCTCTAGCGGGAGGGCCGAGGGAGTCCTACAATGAGCAGTTCTTC.

CDR3 nucleotides: TGTGCCAGCAGCTTAGATGGACGGAGCAATCAGCCCCAGCATTTT. This encodes CASSLDGRSNQPQHF. V is TRBV11-1 and J is TRBJ1-5; D unresolved. V gave up 1 base and J gave up 1 base, with 8 bases separating them. The CDR3 has 15 amino acids. Germline CDR1 is SGHAT and CDR2 is FQDESV (reference sequence). Variable domain in full (rest from reference TRBV11-1 and TRBJ1-5): EAEVAQSPRYKITEKSQAVAFWCDPISGHATLYWYRQILGQGPELLVQFQDESVVDDSQLPKDRFSAERLKGVDSTLKIQPAELGDSAMYLCASSLDGRSNQPQHFGDGTRLSIL.

Remarks on this clonotype: The junction shows a germline mismatch at one end, possibly a read error. J is TRBJ2-5 and V is TRBV5-1; no clear D gene. The length of the CDR3 is 14 residues. Germline-derived CDR1 and CDR2 are SGHRS and YFSETQ. CDR3 loop: CASSLLQQQETQCF. The CDR3 coding sequence is TGCGCCAGCAGCTTGCTCCAGCAACAAGAGACCCAGTGCTTC.

This clonotype occurred many times. This rearrangement joins TRBV28 to TRBJ1-2; the match to TRBD1 covers 9 bases. This CDR3 has 14 amino acids. V lost 7 bases and J lost 8; bases outside the gene matches: 11. Germline CDR1 MDHEN, CDR2 SYDVKM. The CDR3 nucleotides read TGTGCCAGCATCACCCCGGGACAGGGAAGCGGCTACACCTTC. This sequence encodes CASITPGQGSGYTF.

In its sample, this clonotype was seen a few times. This sequence joins TRBV6-2 or TRBV6-3 and TRBJ1-5, with 8 bases fitting TRBD1. Germline lookup yields CDR1 MNHEY and CDR2 SVGEGT. J gave up 1 base and V 0 bases, and 5 bases lay outside the gene matches. The CDR3 spans 17 residues. CDR3 region: CASSYSVQGVSNQPQHF. For the CDR3, the DNA is TGTGCCAGCAGTTACTCGGTACAGGGGGTCAGCAATCAGCCCCAGCATTTT.

The chain joins TRBV7-2 to TRBJ1-1, with D possibly being TRBD1 (6 bases). CDR3 size: 13 residues. V was cut by 4 bases and J by 1 base, with 7 bases left in between. Germline loops: CDR1 SGHTA, CDR2 FQGNSA. CDR3 amino acids: CASSWTENTEAFF. CDR3 sequence (DNA): TGTGCCAGCAGCTGGACAGAGAACACTGAAGCTTTCTTT.

A few counts support this clonotype. The chain joins TRBV6-5 to TRBJ1-5, with TRBD1 matching over 8 bases. There are 15 residues in the CDR3. CDR1 is MNHEY, CDR2 SVGAGI, per germline. The V and J ends lost 5 bases and 7 bases, in that order; junction bases with no gene match: 10. CDR3 DNA sequence: TGTGCCAGCAGTAAGACTCAGACAGGGGAGCAGCCCCAGCATTTT. It specifies CASSKTQTGEQPQHF.

V usage is TRBV9 and J usage is TRBJ2-3; weak D call: TRBD2 (6 bases). There are 15 residues in the CDR3. V lost 2 bases and J lost 1, with 11 bases in between. From germline, CDR1 is SGDLS and CDR2 YYNGEE. The DNA for the CDR3 is TGTGCCAGCAGCGTGGGGACGGGGGGCACAGATACGCAGTATTTT. Its translation is CASSVGTGGTDTQYF.

The chain joins TRBV6-2 or TRBV6-3 to TRBJ1-2; the D gene is possibly TRBD1 (6 bases). The CDR3 contains 13 residues. Trimming stripped 4 bases from V and 8 bases from J, with 14 bases between. Germline-derived CDR1 and CDR2 are MNHEY and SVGEGT. The CDR3 DNA reads as TGTGCCAGCAGTTCGAACAGGGTGCGAGGCTACACCTTC. As protein: CASSSNRVRGYTF.

The chain uses TRBV12-3 or TRBV12-4 and TRBJ1-4; TRBD1 matches 10 bases. Losses at the gene ends were 6 bases for V and 7 bases for J; bases not matched to a gene: 8. This CDR3 is built from 15 residues. CDR3 in amino acids: CASRSSTGGLEKLFF. CDR3 coding DNA: TGTGCCAGCAGGTCCTCGACAGGGGGCCTTGAAAAACTGTTTTTT.

This clonotype was seen a handful of times. This sequence joins TRBV6-5 and TRBJ2-7; D is perhaps TRBD1 or TRBD2 (5 bases each). The CDR3 runs 15 residues. The germline V gene has CDR1 MNHEY and CDR2 SVGAGI. V lost 6 bases and J 3 bases, leaving 18 bases between the germline ends. The CDR3 region is CASSPDRGAGYEQYF. CDR3 nucleotides: TGTGCCAGCAGCCCTGATAGAGGGGCAGGCTACGAGCAGTACTTC.

The chain has TRBV6-4 and TRBJ2-3; a weak D match, TRBD2 (7 bases). The germline CDR1 and CDR2 sequences are MRHNA and SNTAGT. The CDR3 length is 13 residues. Trimming pared 5 bases from V and 3 bases from J, leaving 9 bases between. CDR3 region: CASSRGATDTQYF. The CDR3 coding sequence is TGTGCCAGCAGTCGGGGGGCGACAGATACGCAGTATTTT.

The chain joins TRBV5-5 to TRBJ2-4; 7 bases fit TRBD1. The CDR3 is 16 amino acids. The germline CDR1 and CDR2 sequences are SGHKS and YYEKEE (reference sequence). After removal of 4 bases from V and 0 bases from J, the junction contained 7 bases not matched to a gene. Here the CDR3 DNA reads TGTGCCAGCAGCCCGACAGGGATCCAAGCCAAAAACATTCAGTACTTC. Its translation: CASSPTGIQAKNIQYF.

The gene calls are TRBV27 and TRBJ2-5, with D possibly matching TRBD2 (5 bases). This CDR3 is 13 amino acids long. V dropped 6 bases and J dropped 7 bases, with 15 bases sitting between them. Per germline, CDR1 MNHEY and CDR2 SMNVEV (reference sequence). The CDR3: CASSSILAGTQYF. Here the CDR3 DNA reads TGTGCCAGCAGCTCGATTCTGGCGGGGACCCAGTACTTC.

The chain uses TRBV27 and TRBJ2-5, with D perhaps TRBD2 (5 bases). Germline assignment: CDR1 MNHEY and CDR2 SMNVEV (reference sequence). The length of the CDR3 is 14 residues. Trimming took 4 bases from V and 5 from J, leaving 14 bases between them. In nucleotides, the CDR3 is TGTGCCAGCAGTTCACCTGGGAGTCACGAGACCCAGTACTTC. Protein: CASSSPGSHETQYF.